This TCR beta chain comes out of a study of blood T cell repertoires in COVID-19. Original handling: Reference gene primers were amplified, and this amplification served to estimate nucleated cell counts. The table came from immunoSEQ multiplex PCR; TCRdb's copy has only in-frame clones and leaves some out. V and J calls and clone size follow that table, whereas D and trimming were derived from the DNA. The table includes about 53,000 clones, 78% detected once. V trimming: 0 bases; J trimming: 8 bases; junction bases outside the gene matches: 4. The germline CDR1 and CDR2 sequences are MRHNA and SNTAGT. The CDR3 has 14 amino acids.

The V gene is TRBV6-4, the J gene TRBJ2-1; 7 bases map to TRBD2. Sequencing was performed on peripheral blood. The source of this sequence is a human donor with active or convalescent COVID-19. The donor label of this sample is uncertain. The CDR3 reads CASSDSAGRDEQFF. The CDR3 DNA reads as TGTGCCAGCAGTGACTCAGCAGGGAGGGATGAGCAGTTCTTC.